A selection of T cell receptor beta chains follows, all from one sample in a study of blood T cell repertoires in COVID-19. Libraries were prepared by immunoSEQ multiplex PCR; TCRdb keeps only in-frame clonotypes and omits some of them. The table has approximately 200,000 clones, under 90% seen once. The sample taken for sequencing was PBMCs or T cells enriched from blood (not recorded which). The receptors shown here come from a man in his sixties who had recovered from COVID-19. CDR3s include the opening cysteine and the closing phenylalanine or tryptophan. The D gene is left open where the match is weak. The size entry is marked missing in some rows and otherwise reads once, few, many or a size class.

v_call	j_call	d_call	clone_size	cdr3_aa	cdr3_nt
TRBV18	TRBJ1-4	TRBD1	NA	CASSPGQAEKLFF	TGTGCCAGCTCACCGGGACAGGCTGAAAAACTGTTTTTT
TRBV4-3	TRBJ1-2	NA	NA	CASSHRVNYGYTF	TGCGCCAGCAGCCACAGGGTCAACTATGGCTACACCTTC
TRBV27	TRBJ2-3	TRBD2	NA	CASSLRVGGATDTQYF	TGTGCCAGCAGTTTAAGGGTCGGGGGGGCCACAGATACGCAGTATTTT
TRBV6-2/TRBV6-3	TRBJ2-7	NA	NA	CASSYARGGEARGEQYF	TGTGCCAGCAGTTACGCCCGAGGTGGGGAGGCCCGGGGAGAGCAGTACTTC
TRBV29-1	TRBJ2-4	NA	NA	CSVEGGAKNIQYF	TGCAGCGTTGAAGGAGGGGCCAAAAACATTCAGTACTTC
TRBV18	TRBJ1-1	NA	NA	CASSPNSIINTEAFF	TGTGCCAGCTCACCAAACAGTATTATAAACACTGAAGCTTTCTTT
TRBV11-3	TRBJ2-6	NA	NA	CASSKGHGGANVLTF	TGTGCCAGCAGCAAGGGACACGGCGGGGCCAACGTCCTGACTTTC
TRBV19	TRBJ2-3	TRBD2	NA	CASSPGGLAGMDTQYF	TGTGCCAGTAGTCCAGGGGGGCTAGCGGGGATGGATACGCAGTATTTT
TRBV7-3	TRBJ2-1	TRBD2	once	CASSPSGASYNEQFF	TGTGCCAGCAGCCCAAGCGGGGCCTCCTACAATGAGCAGTTCTTC
TRBV6-5	TRBJ1-1	NA	many	CASSYSRGGIIEAFF	TGTGCCAGCAGTTACTCCCGGGGGGGAATTATTGAAGCTTTCTTT
TRBV10-2	TRBJ2-1	NA	NA	CASSEWASLAYNEQFF	TGCGCCAGCAGTGAATGGGCTAGCTTAGCCTACAATGAGCAGTTCTTC
TRBV7-3	TRBJ2-1	TRBD2	NA	CASSVAGGEGNEQFF	TGTGCCAGCAGCGTAGCGGGGGGGGAAGGGAATGAGCAGTTCTTC
TRBV2	TRBJ2-2	TRBD2	NA	CASSRTSGGGTGELFF	TGTGCCAGCAGTCGGACTAGCGGGGGGGGCACCGGGGAGCTGTTTTTT
TRBV5-1	TRBJ1-3	NA	once	CASSPDAGGRLGNTIYF	TGCGCCAGCAGCCCCGACGCAGGAGGCCGACTCGGAAACACCATATATTTT